Listed below are T cell receptor beta chains from one sample, sequenced in a study of T cells in Graves' hyperthyroidism and ophthalmopathy. TCRdb fed the multiplex PCR reads into MiXCR, producing one record per CDR3 protein. The table has some 370,000 distinct CDR3 sequences, around 15% seen once. The sample consisted of blood. The receptor set was obtained from a man aged 50 or older with Graves' ophthalmopathy. Both conserved end residues are part of each CDR3. A D gene is named only where the DNA matches it firmly. Where a row states a size, it is once, few, many or the class of an expanded clone; other rows omit it.

cdr3_aa,cdr3_nt,j_call,cdr3_length,v_call,d_call,clone_size
CASLGGPGYEQYF,TGTGCCAGCTTGGGAGGGCCGGGGTACGAGCAGTACTTC,TRBJ2-7,13,TRBV27,TRBD2,NA
CASSPQGVVYNSPLHF,TGCGCCAGCAGCCCACAGGGGGTGGTATATAATTCACCCCTCCACTTT,TRBJ1-6,16,TRBV5-1,TRBD1,NA
CATSPGDGVGETQYF,TGTGCCACCAGTCCTGGGGACGGAGTAGGGGAGACCCAGTACTTC,TRBJ2-5,15,TRBV15,NA,NA
CASSLAIGKETQYF,TGCGCCAGCAGTCTGGCCATCGGGAAAGAGACCCAGTACTTC,TRBJ2-5,14,TRBV5-1,NA,NA
CASSETGTTGETQYF,TGTGCCAGCAGTGAAACGGGGACCACGGGAGAGACCCAGTACTTC,TRBJ2-5,15,TRBV2,NA,many
CASSLGWAGEKVEQYF,TGTGCCAGCAGCTTAGGGTGGGCGGGAGAAAAGGTCGAGCAGTACTTC,TRBJ2-7,16,TRBV11-2,TRBD2,many
CATSLTDTQYF,TGTGCCACCAGTCTGACAGATACGCAGTATTTT,TRBJ2-3,11,TRBV24-1,NA,NA
CASSPTDRGYGYTF,TGTGCCAGTAGTCCCACGGACAGGGGCTATGGCTACACCTTC,TRBJ1-2,14,TRBV19,TRBD1,few
CASSPGLAGLAGELFF,TGCGCCAGCAGCCCCGGACTAGCGGGACTGGCCGGGGAGCTGTTTTTT,TRBJ2-2,16,TRBV5-1,TRBD2,many
CASRSTGDPSTEAFF,TGTGCCAGCAGATCGACAGGGGATCCATCCACTGAAGCTTTCTTT,TRBJ1-1,15,TRBV12-3/TRBV12-4,TRBD1,few
CATSTSGGIQYF,TGTGCCACCAGCACTTCAGGGGGCATTCAGTACTTC,TRBJ2-4,12,TRBV24-1,TRBD1,many
CASSHRTGTDSNQPQHF,TGTGCCAGCAGTCACAGGACCGGGACAGATAGCAATCAGCCCCAGCATTTT,TRBJ1-5,17,TRBV6-2/TRBV6-3,TRBD1,many
CASSYSVGRQETQYF,TGTGCCAGCAGTTACTCGGTGGGACGGCAAGAGACCCAGTACTTC,TRBJ2-5,15,TRBV6-5,NA,many
CASSSGLAQYF,TGTGCCAGCAGTTCGGGACTAGCCCAGTACTTC,TRBJ2-5,11,TRBV28,TRBD2,many
CASSPLGTGGKEQYF,TGTGCCAGCAGCCCACTCGGGACAGGGGGCAAGGAACAGTACTTC,TRBJ2-7,15,TRBV14,TRBD1,few
CASSSRGPETQYF,TGTGCCAGCAGCTCCAGGGGGCCAGAGACCCAGTACTTC,TRBJ2-5,13,TRBV7-9,TRBD1,many
CATSRAEGRFNEQFF,TGTGCCACCAGCAGAGCGGAAGGGAGGTTCAATGAGCAGTTCTTC,TRBJ2-1,15,TRBV15,NA,few
CASSSRVSGTDTQYF,TGTGCCAGCAGTTCCAGGGTGAGTGGCACAGATACGCAGTATTTT,TRBJ2-3,15,TRBV12-3/TRBV12-4,NA,NA
CASSLRFGELFF,TGTGCCAGCAGTCTACGGTTCGGGGAGCTGTTTTTT,TRBJ2-2,12,TRBV12-3/TRBV12-4,NA,many
CASSLSTPGELFF,TGTGCCAGCAGTCTCTCCACCCCCGGGGAGCTGTTTTTT,TRBJ2-2,13,TRBV28,NA,many
CASTQTSGRATEQFF,TGTGCCAGCACCCAGACTAGCGGGAGAGCGACTGAGCAGTTCTTC,TRBJ2-1,15,TRBV5-1,TRBD2,NA
CASSPFHTGELFF,TGTGCCAGCAGCCCATTTCACACCGGGGAGCTGTTTTTT,TRBJ2-2,13,TRBV11-2,NA,many
CASSPSFQETQYF,TGTGCCAGCAGCCCCAGCTTCCAAGAGACCCAGTACTTC,TRBJ2-5,13,TRBV3-1,NA,few
CASSSRTGATGELFF,TGTGCCAGCAGCTCCCGGACAGGGGCCACCGGGGAGCTGTTTTTT,TRBJ2-2,15,TRBV5-4,TRBD1,few
CASSGPGLATNNEQFF,TGCGCCAGCAGCGGACCGGGACTAGCGACGAACAATGAGCAGTTCTTC,TRBJ2-1,16,TRBV5-1,TRBD2,many
CASSFSPHRTSGRSYEQYF,TGTGCCAGCAGCTTCTCCCCGCATAGGACTAGCGGGCGTTCGTACGAGCAGTACTTC,TRBJ2-7,19,TRBV13,TRBD2,many